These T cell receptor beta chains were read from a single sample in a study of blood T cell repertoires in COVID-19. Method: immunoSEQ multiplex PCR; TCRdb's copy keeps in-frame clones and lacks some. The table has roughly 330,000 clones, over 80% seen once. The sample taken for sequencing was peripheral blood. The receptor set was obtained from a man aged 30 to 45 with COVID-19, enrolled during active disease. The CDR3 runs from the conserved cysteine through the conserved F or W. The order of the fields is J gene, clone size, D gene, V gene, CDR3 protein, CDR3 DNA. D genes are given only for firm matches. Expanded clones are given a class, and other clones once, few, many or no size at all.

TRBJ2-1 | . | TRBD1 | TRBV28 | CASTTTGGAGSGNEQFF | TGTGCCAGCACCACGACAGGGGGCGCGGGTAGCGGGAATGAGCAGTTCTTC
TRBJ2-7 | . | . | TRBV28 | CASSSPGTPRSYEQYF | TGTGCCAGCAGTTCCCCCGGGACTCCCAGATCCTACGAGCAGTACTTC
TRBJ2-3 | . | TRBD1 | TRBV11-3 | CASSFEGAHTQYF | TGTGCCAGCAGCTTTGAGGGGGCGCATACGCAGTATTTT
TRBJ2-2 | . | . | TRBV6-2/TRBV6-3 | CASSYSIRPVRGTGELFF | TGTGCCAGCAGTTACTCGATTCGGCCAGTCCGCGGCACCGGGGAGCTGTTTTTT
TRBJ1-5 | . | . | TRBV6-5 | CASSYSSVPNQPQHF | TGTGCCAGCAGTTACTCGAGTGTGCCCAATCAGCCCCAGCATTTT
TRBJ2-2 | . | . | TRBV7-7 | CASSSASGNTGELFF | TGTGCCAGCAGCTCAGCATCAGGGAACACCGGGGAGCTGTTTTTT
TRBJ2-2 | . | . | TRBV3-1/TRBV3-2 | CASSRRGGAGELFF | TGTGCCAGCAGCCGTCGAGGGGGAGCCGGGGAGCTGTTTTTT
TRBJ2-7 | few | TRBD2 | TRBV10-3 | CAISEGTSGVSYEQYF | TGTGCCATCAGTGAGGGGACTAGCGGGGTATCCTACGAGCAGTACTTC
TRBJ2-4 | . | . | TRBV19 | CASNWGVAKNIQYF | TGTGCCAGTAATTGGGGGGTTGCCAAAAACATTCAGTACTTC
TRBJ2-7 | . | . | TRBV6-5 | CASSYRAQGGYEQYF | TGTGCCAGCAGTTATAGGGCGCAGGGGGGCTACGAGCAGTACTTC
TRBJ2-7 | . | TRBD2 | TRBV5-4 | CASSFWGGRAGEQYF | TGTGCCAGCAGCTTTTGGGGCGGGAGGGCCGGTGAGCAGTACTTC
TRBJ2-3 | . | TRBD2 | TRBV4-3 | CASSLGTSGRLDTQYF | TGCGCCAGCAGCCTAGGGACTAGCGGGAGGCTAGATACGCAGTATTTT
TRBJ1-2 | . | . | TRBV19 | CASSSGQGPATGGYTF | TGTGCCAGTAGTTCCGGGCAGGGGCCTGCCACTGGGGGCTACACCTTC
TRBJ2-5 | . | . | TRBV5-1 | CASSLVGLGPPGTQYF | TGCGCCAGCAGCTTAGTTGGGCTTGGGCCTCCCGGGACCCAGTACTTC
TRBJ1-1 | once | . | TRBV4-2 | CASSQRAGWTEAFF | TGTGCCAGCAGCCAAAGAGCGGGGTGGACTGAAGCTTTCTTT
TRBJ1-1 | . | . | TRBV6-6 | CASSYKSENTEAFF | TGTGCCAGCAGTTACAAATCAGAGAACACTGAAGCTTTCTTT
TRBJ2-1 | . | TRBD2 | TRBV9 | CASSVAGLAGGSSYNEQFF | TGTGCCAGCAGCGTAGCCGGACTAGCGGGGGGAAGCTCCTACAATGAGCAGTTCTTC
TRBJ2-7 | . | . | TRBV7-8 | CASSSYQTGASLYEQYF | TGTGCCAGCAGCTCCTACCAAACTGGGGCCAGCCTCTACGAGCAGTACTTC
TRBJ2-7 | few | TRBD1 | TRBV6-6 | CASSPTGGAKYEQYF | TGTGCCAGCAGTCCTACAGGGGGCGCAAAGTACGAGCAGTACTTC
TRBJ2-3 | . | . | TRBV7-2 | CASSQSTDTQYF | TGTGCCAGCAGCCAATCCACAGATACGCAGTATTTT
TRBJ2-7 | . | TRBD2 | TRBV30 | CAWRRREYEQYF | TGTGCCTGGCGAAGGCGGGAGTACGAGCAGTACTTC
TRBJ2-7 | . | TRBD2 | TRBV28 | CASSLPLKVPSGRGYEQYF | TGTGCCAGCAGTTTACCACTAAAAGTCCCTAGCGGGAGGGGTTACGAGCAGTACTTC
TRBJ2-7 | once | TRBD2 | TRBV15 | CATSRPGLAGAEQYF | TGTGCCACCAGCAGGCCCGGACTAGCGGGAGCCGAGCAGTACTTC
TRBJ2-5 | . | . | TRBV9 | CASSVASQETQYF | TGTGCCAGCAGCGTAGCTAGCCAAGAGACCCAGTACTTC
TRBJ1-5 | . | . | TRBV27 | CASRYQNQPQHF | TGTGCCAGCCGTTACCAGAATCAGCCCCAGCATTTT
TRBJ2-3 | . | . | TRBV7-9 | CASSLIPEENPSTDTQYF | TGTGCCAGCAGCTTAATCCCCGAGGAGAACCCAAGCACAGATACGCAGTATTTT
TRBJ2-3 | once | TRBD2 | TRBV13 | CASSFRAGGRTQYF | TGTGCCAGCAGCTTCAGAGCGGGGGGGCGTACGCAGTATTTT
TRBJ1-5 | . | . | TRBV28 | CASSPAAGYSNQPQHF | TGTGCCAGCAGTCCCGCGGCCGGATATAGCAATCAGCCCCAGCATTTT
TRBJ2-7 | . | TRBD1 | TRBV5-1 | CASSRTGGGYEQYF | TGCGCCAGCAGCAGGACAGGGGGCGGATACGAGCAGTACTTC
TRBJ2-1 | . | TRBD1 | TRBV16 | CASSQSFWGQGGNEQFF | TGTGCCAGCAGCCAATCTTTTTGGGGACAGGGGGGCAATGAGCAGTTCTTC
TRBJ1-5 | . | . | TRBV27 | CASSLSGESQPQHF | TGTGCCAGCAGCCTCTCAGGGGAGAGTCAGCCCCAGCATTTT
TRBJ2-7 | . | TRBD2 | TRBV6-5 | CASSLLAGGPHEQYF | TGTGCCAGCAGCCTCCTAGCGGGAGGGCCCCACGAGCAGTACTTC
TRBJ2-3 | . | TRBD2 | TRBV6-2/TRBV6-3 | CASSYSSRLASTSTDTQYF | TGTGCCAGCAGTTACTCCTCCCGACTAGCCTCTACTAGCACAGATACGCAGTATTTT